Listed below are T cell receptor beta chains from one sample, sequenced in a study of cytomegalovirus exposure and HLA in healthy donors. The protocol was immunoSEQ multiplex PCR, while the TCRdb copy is restricted to in-frame clones and leaves out a portion. The data hold approximately 71,000 clones, with roughly nine tenths observed a single time. Sequencing used PBMCs. Every receptor here comes from a man between 18 and 35 years old in good health and CMV-seronegative. Each CDR3 is given with its conserved first and last residue. D genes are given only for firm matches. Some rows mark clone size as missing; the rest say once, few, many or name a class of expanded clone.

TRBJ2-7	TRBD1	TRBV11-2	-	CASSKQGWWYEQYF	TGTGCCAGCAGCAAACAGGGGTGGTGGTACGAGCAGTACTTC
TRBJ2-7	TRBD2	TRBV2	-	CASRTSGPYEQYF	TGTGCCAGCAGGACTAGCGGCCCCTACGAGCAGTACTTC
TRBJ1-4	-	TRBV7-8	-	CASSSYLNEKLFF	TGTGCCAGCAGTTCGTATCTTAATGAAAAACTGTTTTTT
TRBJ2-1	TRBD2	TRBV4-3	-	CASSPEREYNEQFF	TGCGCCAGCAGCCCCGAGCGGGAATACAATGAGCAGTTCTTC
TRBJ1-1	-	TRBV10-2	-	CASDPGVYGNTEAFF	TGCGCCAGCGATCCAGGGGTCTACGGGAACACTGAAGCTTTCTTT
TRBJ1-1	TRBD1	TRBV18	-	CASSHGTGGNTEAFF	TGTGCCAGCTCACACGGGACAGGAGGGAACACTGAAGCTTTCTTT
TRBJ2-7	-	TRBV28	-	CASSLRGLRTVTYEQYF	TGTGCCAGCAGTTTGCGGGGATTAAGGACTGTAACCTACGAGCAGTACTTC
TRBJ1-1	TRBD1	TRBV28	-	CASSFVQGVAFF	TGTGCCAGCAGTTTCGTCCAGGGGGTAGCTTTCTTT
TRBJ1-2	TRBD1	TRBV6-4	-	CASSATGGANYGYTF	TGTGCCAGCAGTGCGACAGGGGGCGCGAACTATGGCTACACCTTC
TRBJ1-3	-	TRBV19	-	CASSRLTQGRSGNTIYF	TGTGCCAGTAGTCGCCTAACCCAGGGCAGATCTGGAAACACCATATATTTT
TRBJ1-5	TRBD1	TRBV27	-	CAGSSDRTGGVRNQPQHF	TGTGCCGGCAGTTCGGACAGGACAGGGGGGGTTCGCAATCAGCCCCAGCATTTT
TRBJ2-7	-	TRBV19	-	CASSIRPLQGNSYEQYF	TGTGCCAGTAGTATTCGTCCCTTACAGGGAAACTCGTACGAGCAGTACTTC
TRBJ2-5	-	TRBV5-1	-	CASSLSGTQETQYF	TGCGCCAGCAGCTTGAGCGGCACGCAAGAGACCCAGTACTTC
TRBJ2-5	TRBD2	TRBV4-2	-	CASSPQAGGIQETQYF	TGTGCCAGCAGCCCCCAAGCGGGAGGGATCCAAGAGACCCAGTACTTC
TRBJ1-1	-	TRBV2	-	CASRKQGGTEAFF	TGTGCCAGCAGAAAACAGGGCGGTACTGAAGCTTTCTTT
TRBJ2-7	TRBD1	TRBV28	-	CASSYWEIQGAWQYF	TGTGCCAGCAGTTATTGGGAGATACAGGGGGCATGGCAGTACTTC
TRBJ2-5	TRBD1	TRBV28	-	CASRHLPGQGRETQYF	TGTGCCAGCAGGCATCTACCGGGACAGGGACGAGAGACCCAGTACTTC
TRBJ2-7	-	TRBV28	once	CASREGTDYEQYF	TGTGCCAGCAGGGAGGGGACAGACTACGAGCAGTACTTC
TRBJ2-5	-	TRBV28	few	CASSLSLGTQYF	TGTGCCAGCAGTTTATCTCTCGGGACCCAGTACTTC
TRBJ2-2	TRBD1	TRBV19	-	CASSQGQGAGAGELFF	TGTGCCAGTAGTCAGGGACAGGGGGCAGGGGCCGGGGAGCTGTTTTTT
TRBJ2-1	TRBD2	TRBV9	-	CASTLTSGPYNEQFF	TGTGCCAGCACCCTGACTAGCGGGCCGTACAATGAGCAGTTCTTC
TRBJ1-5	TRBD1	TRBV30	once	CAWSASPGQVQHF	TGTGCCTGGAGTGCCTCCCCGGGACAGGTCCAGCATTTT
TRBJ2-2	-	TRBV5-6	-	CASSLISGNTGELFF	TGTGCCAGCAGCTTGATAAGCGGGAACACCGGGGAGCTGTTTTTT
TRBJ2-5	-	TRBV5-5	-	CASSLSSSEETQYF	TGTGCCAGCAGCTTAAGTAGTTCGGAAGAGACCCAGTACTTC
TRBJ2-4	-	TRBV2	-	CASSDTRGKNIQYF	TGTGCCAGCAGTGACACCCGGGGCAAAAACATTCAGTACTTC
TRBJ1-2	-	TRBV7-9	-	CASSLKRAPLNYGYTF	TGTGCCAGCAGCTTAAAGCGGGCGCCTCTAAACTATGGCTACACCTTC
TRBJ2-7	-	TRBV5-8	-	CASSSRGAYEQYF	TGTGCCAGCAGCTCCAGGGGGGCCTACGAGCAGTACTTC
TRBJ1-2	-	TRBV7-2	-	CASSLIMAQNYGYTF	TGTGCCAGCAGCTTAATAATGGCTCAGAACTATGGCTACACCTTC
TRBJ1-3	TRBD1	TRBV4-1	-	CASTRVRDRVNTIYF	TGCGCCAGCACCCGAGTTCGGGACAGGGTAAACACCATATATTTT
TRBJ2-7	-	TRBV6-5	-	CASSRDFSTYEQYF	TGTGCCAGCAGCAGGGACTTCTCGACCTACGAGCAGTACTTC
TRBJ2-7	TRBD1	TRBV28	-	CASRRTGGAYEQYF	TGTGCCAGCAGGCGGACAGGGGGAGCGTACGAGCAGTACTTC
TRBJ2-3	-	TRBV4-2	-	CASSQDYTDTQYF	TGTGCCAGCAGCCAAGATTACACAGATACGCAGTATTTT
TRBJ2-7	TRBD2	TRBV18	-	CASSPPYSAQREGLFDKWIYEQYF	TGTGCCAGCTCACCACCTTACTCTGCCCAGCGGGAGGGCCTTTTTGATAAATGGATCTACGAGCAGTACTTC
TRBJ2-6	-	TRBV28	-	CASSYNSGANVLTF	TGTGCCAGCAGTTACAACTCTGGGGCCAACGTCCTGACTTTC
TRBJ2-5	TRBD1	TRBV6-5	-	CASSQDRGETQYF	TGTGCCAGCAGTCAGGACAGGGGAGAGACCCAGTACTTC
TRBJ1-1	-	TRBV30	-	CAWRVGQMNTEAFF	TGTGCCTGGAGGGTAGGACAGATGAACACTGAAGCTTTCTTT
TRBJ2-2	TRBD2	TRBV27	-	CASSLPGGRGTGELFF	TGTGCCAGCAGTTTACCGGGGGGGAGGGGGACCGGGGAGCTGTTTTTT
TRBJ2-7	-	TRBV10-3	-	CAISENTYEQYF	TGTGCCATCAGTGAAAACACCTACGAGCAGTACTTC
TRBJ2-1	-	TRBV11-3	-	CASSPGLARFSSYNEQFF	TGTGCCAGCAGCCCGGGGCTAGCGCGCTTTAGCTCCTACAATGAGCAGTTCTTC
TRBJ2-5	-	TRBV4-1	once	CASSQVAVVETQYF	TGCGCCAGCAGCCAAGTAGCCGTTGTAGAGACCCAGTACTTC
TRBJ2-5	TRBD2	TRBV5-1	-	CASSIGTSGTETQYF	TGCGCCAGCAGCATTGGCACTAGCGGGACAGAGACCCAGTACTTC
TRBJ1-5	TRBD1	TRBV27	-	CASSTTGSGNQPQHF	TGTGCCAGCAGTACGACAGGGTCGGGCAATCAGCCCCAGCATTTT
TRBJ1-4	TRBD1	TRBV28	-	CASSPPGQGALREKLFF	TGTGCCAGCAGTCCTCCGGGACAGGGGGCGCTAAGGGAAAAACTGTTTTTT
TRBJ2-7	-	TRBV11-2	-	CASSLVTGIIYEQYF	TGTGCCAGCAGCTTAGTTACAGGGATCATCTACGAGCAGTACTTC
TRBJ1-1	TRBD1	TRBV19	-	CASTQTGLTEAFF	TGTGCCAGTACACAGACAGGGTTGACTGAAGCTTTCTTT